One sample yielded the 5 T cell receptor beta chains listed below, sequenced in a study of cytomegalovirus exposure and HLA in healthy donors. The primer mix had 60 Vbeta and 13 Jbeta primers. Measured with immunoSEQ multiplex PCR; TCRdb has only the in-frame clones, and not every one. The specimen's table records about 140,000 clones. What was sequenced was PBMCs. The receptors come from a woman between 18 and 29 years old in good health and CMV-seronegative.

The chain links TRBV21-1 to TRBJ1-1; TRBD1 was called by the table and not checked on the DNA. TRBV21-1 is an annotated pseudogene. The CDR3 length is 15 residues. The CDR3, as DNA: TGTGCCAGCAGCACCTCGACAGGGCCGAACACTGAAGCTTTCTTT. This gives the protein CASSTSTGPNTEAFF.

J is TRBJ2-7 and V is TRBV9; possible D gene TRBD2, 6 bases. Germline CDR1 SGDLS, CDR2 YYNGEE. Deletions cut 0 bases from V and 3 bases from J, with 10 bases between. CDR3 length: 14 residues. CDR3 nucleotides: TGTGCCAGCAGCGTAGGGGACTCTAACTACGAGCAGTACTTC. Translation gives CASSVGDSNYEQYF.

The genes are TRBV5-1 and TRBJ1-1; 8 bases match TRBD1. Germline CDR1 reads SGHRS; CDR2 reads YFSETQ. V lost 5 bases and J lost 1; bases outside the gene matches: 4. This CDR3 is built from 14 residues. This CDR3 reads CASSRTGKNTEAFF. The CDR3 DNA follows: TGCGCCAGCAGTCGGACAGGGAAGAACACTGAAGCTTTCTTT.

The chain combines TRBV7-6 with TRBJ2-7; TRBD1 is a possible D gene (6 bases). Germline V gives CDR1 SGHVS, CDR2 FNYEAQ. Trimming cost V 4 bases and J 3 bases, with 16 bases left between them. CDR3 length: 15 residues. DNA for the CDR3: TGTGCCAGCAGCTCCGGAACAGGGACGGTCTACGAGCAGTACTTC. Protein product: CASSSGTGTVYEQYF.

The chain carries TRBV19 and TRBJ1-1; tentatively, D is TRBD1 (5 bases). CDR3 length equals 14 residues. With 3 bases removed from V and 1 base from J, the gap between germline ends came to 9 bases. Germline V lookup: CDR1 LNHDA, CDR2 SQIVND (reference sequence). The CDR3 is CASSIGQPNTEAFF. As DNA, the CDR3 is TGTGCCAGTAGTATTGGACAACCGAACACTGAAGCTTTCTTT.